The 23 T cell receptor beta chains given below trace back to one sample, sequenced in a study of cytomegalovirus exposure and HLA in healthy donors. The PCR employed 60 Vbeta primers together with 13 Jbeta primers. The protocol was immunoSEQ multiplex PCR, while the TCRdb copy is restricted to in-frame clones and leaves out a portion. The sample shows about 120,000 clones, about 8.6% of them seen only once. Sequencing used PBMCs. These receptors all come from a woman aged 40 to 50 in good health and CMV-seropositive.

This clone came up a few times. The rearrangement joins TRBV15 to TRBJ2-6; 14 bases agree with TRBD2. Germline assignment: CDR1 LNHNV and CDR2 YYDKDF (reference sequence). V shed 4 bases and J 4 bases; nucleotides not matched to a gene: 6. CDR3 length: 18 amino acids. The CDR3 DNA sequence: TGTGCCACCAGCAAGACTAGCGGGGGGGCTCCCGGGGCCAACGTCCTGACTTTC. It is translated as CATSKTSGGAPGANVLTF.

This rearrangement joins TRBV5-5 to TRBJ1-2; a possible D gene is TRBD1 (5 bases). The CDR3 consists of 14 residues. The V gene lost 4 bases and the J gene lost 4 bases, with 14 bases spanning the gap. Germline values: CDR1 SGHKS, CDR2 YYEKEE (reference sequence). This CDR3 is CASSPSGGPYGYTF. CDR3 sequence (DNA): TGTGCCAGCAGCCCGTCGGGGGGTCCCTATGGCTACACCTTC.

The chain couples TRBV10-3 to TRBJ2-3; no reliable D call. The V gene lost 10 bases and the J gene lost 1 base, with 18 bases spanning the gap. The CDR3 consists of 15 residues. Per the germline V gene, CDR1 is ENHRY and CDR2 is SYGVKD. Here the CDR3 reads CATSSPTEGTDTQYF. CDR3 nucleotides: TGTGCCACCTCCTCGCCTACAGAAGGCACAGATACGCAGTATTTT.

The V call is TRBV6-5, the J call TRBJ2-3; 7 bases fit TRBD2. The CDR3 consists of 14 residues. Germline V gene data show CDR1 as MNHEY and CDR2 as SVGAGI. V shed 5 bases and J 3 bases; nucleotides not matched to a gene: 5. The CDR3 sequence: CASSRAGVTDTQYF. In DNA, the CDR3 is TGTGCCAGCAGTCGTGCGGGGGTAACAGATACGCAGTATTTT.

J is TRBJ1-1 and V is TRBV11-2, with 7 nucleotides matching TRBD1. CDR3 length equals 13 residues. The germline V gene encodes CDR1 SGHAT and CDR2 FQNNGV. Trimming cost V 4 bases and J 8 bases; bases outside gene matches: 7. CDR3 sequence (DNA): TGTGCCAGCAGCTACAGAGGGGGCACCGAAGCTTTCTTT. Translated: CASSYRGGTEAFF.

This clone was detected only a few times. V is TRBV7-6 and J is TRBJ2-1, with 8 bases that match TRBD2. V lost 5 bases, J lost 9 bases, and 3 bases stayed unmatched. The CDR3 loop spans 12 amino acids. From germline, CDR1 is SGHVS and CDR2 FNYEAQ. The CDR3 sequence: CASSGSGGEQFF. The CDR3 region has the DNA TGTGCCAGCAGCGGAAGCGGGGGTGAGCAGTTCTTC.

The chain couples TRBV11-3 to TRBJ2-2; 7 bases line up with TRBD1. The CDR3 is made up of 16 amino acids. In germline, CDR1 is SGHNT, CDR2 YENEEA. V lost 5 bases, J lost 1 base, and 7 bases stayed unmatched. The CDR3 DNA sequence: TGTGCCAGCAGCCCTGGACCAGGGGGGAACACCGGGGAGCTGTTTTTT. This translates into CASSPGPGGNTGELFF.

This clone was counted only a few times. The chain recombines TRBV4-2 with TRBJ2-3; the match to TRBD1 covers 11 bases. Germline V gives CDR1 LGHNA, CDR2 YNFKEQ. The CDR3 is made up of 20 amino acids. J gave up 0 bases and V 0 bases, and 11 bases lay outside the gene matches. CDR3 sequence reads: CASSQDLRTGGVWSTDTQYF. CDR3 in DNA: TGTGCCAGCAGCCAAGATCTCCGGACAGGGGGCGTGTGGAGCACAGATACGCAGTATTTT.

The chain uses TRBV5-1 and TRBJ1-4; TRBD1 is a possible D gene (5 bases). The ends were cut back, 4 bases at V and 5 bases at J, with 12 bases in the middle. The CDR3 has 14 residues. Germline V lookup: CDR1 SGHRS, CDR2 YFSETQ. CDR3 in DNA: TGCGCCAGCAGCCCAGGGCAACGGAATGAAAAACTGTTTTTT. Protein sequence: CASSPGQRNEKLFF.

In its sample, this clone was seen a few times. The chain combines TRBV9 with TRBJ1-1, with a tentative D call TRBD1 (5 bases). V was shortened by 3 bases and J by 0 bases, with 9 bases between the two germline ends. Germline loops: CDR1 SGDLS, CDR2 YYNGEE. This CDR3 region has 14 residues. The DNA of the CDR3 is TGTGCCAGCAGCGCTCTGACAGTGAACACTGAAGCTTTCTTT. Its translation is CASSALTVNTEAFF.

There are many counts of this clone. The chain carries TRBV6-1 and TRBJ2-7; 7 bases align to TRBD1. The CDR3 spans 14 residues. Germline CDR1 MNHNS, CDR2 SASEGT. The J segment lost 2 bases and the V segment lost 6 bases, leaving 7 bases of the junction unmatched. In DNA form, the CDR3 reads TGTGCCAGCAGCGGTGGGACAGTCCCCTACGAGCAGTACTTC. This sequence encodes CASSGGTVPYEQYF.

This clone was counted between two and nine times. This sequence joins TRBV6-1 and TRBJ1-1; 7 positions match TRBD1. This CDR3 spans 13 amino acids. V lost 8 bases and J lost 4; bases outside the gene matches: 7. The germline CDR1 and CDR2 sequences are MNHNS and SASEGT. CDR3 sequence reads: CASGPRGSTEAFF. CDR3 sequence (DNA): TGTGCCAGCGGACCCAGGGGGAGCACTGAAGCTTTCTTT.

The chain carries TRBV11-3 and TRBJ2-1; 9 bases fit TRBD2. Germline V gene lookup returns CDR1 SGHNT and CDR2 YENEEA. The V gene end was trimmed by 5 bases and the J gene end by 9 bases; junction bases not matched to a gene: 17. The CDR3 runs 17 residues. The CDR3 DNA reads TGTGCCAGCAGCCCCGGGGGAGCGGGGGGCTTGGTTTCTGAGCAGTTCTTC. This gives the protein CASSPGGAGGLVSEQFF.

The chain combines TRBV10-3 with TRBJ1-5; D is uncertain. The CDR3 spans 15 residues. Trimming cost V 6 bases and J 4 bases, with 16 bases left between them. CDR1 is ENHRY and CDR2 is SYGVKD in the germline V gene. This CDR3 is CAIRDSPERNQPQHF. The CDR3 DNA reads TGTGCCATCAGAGATAGTCCCGAGAGGAATCAGCCCCAGCATTTT.

The V call is TRBV6-5, the J call TRBJ1-4; D unclear. CDR3 length equals 16 residues. V dropped 0 bases and J dropped 0 bases, with 8 bases sitting between them. Germline V lookup: CDR1 MNHEY, CDR2 SVGAGI. The CDR3 is CASSYSRGTTNEKLFF. In DNA form, the CDR3 reads TGTGCCAGCAGTTACTCCCGCGGGACAACTAATGAAAAACTGTTTTTT.

This chain joins TRBV9 and TRBJ2-1; TRBD1 matches 7 bases. The V segment lost 2 bases and the J segment 8 bases; nucleotides outside the gene matches: 7. Germline V gene data show CDR1 as SGDLS and CDR2 as YYNGEE. The length of the CDR3 is 14 residues. As DNA, the CDR3 is TGTGCCAGCAGCGTTACAGGGGTCGACGATGAGCAGTTCTTC. This codes for CASSVTGVDDEQFF.

The V call is TRBV6-1, the J call TRBJ1-5; no reliable D call. The V end was cut by 8 bases, the J end by 11 bases, with 16 bases between. Germline V lookup: CDR1 MNHNS, CDR2 SASEGT. This CDR3 region has 12 residues. The CDR3 DNA follows: TGTGCCAGCTCGTTGCGGGCCCAGACCCAGCATTTT. It encodes CASSLRAQTQHF.

This clone turned up a few times. The V and J genes are TRBV10-2 and TRBJ2-3; the match to TRBD2 covers 10 bases. CDR3 length: 15 residues. V was pared by 10 bases and J by 8 bases, with 15 bases of the junction left unmatched. Germline values: CDR1 WSHSY, CDR2 SAAADI. Written as DNA, the CDR3 is TGCGCCACCGAGAGGACCGGGACTAGCGCGATTACGCAGTATTTT. Its protein is CATERTGTSAITQYF.

This clone was detected a few times. The chain employs TRBV5-1 and TRBJ1-5; 7 bases align to TRBD1. Germline values: CDR1 SGHRS, CDR2 YFSETQ. The V and J ends lost 4 bases and 5 bases, in that order; junction bases with no gene match: 6. The CDR3 contains 14 residues. The CDR3 is CASSIQGTYQPQHF. CDR3 DNA sequence: TGCGCCAGCAGCATACAGGGGACGTATCAGCCCCAGCATTTT.

This clone came up a few times. The chain employs TRBV19 and TRBJ2-3; D call uncertain. CDR3 length: 13 residues. V dropped 1 base and J dropped 8 bases, with 10 bases sitting between them. The germline CDR1 and CDR2 sequences are LNHDA and SQIVND (reference sequence). The CDR3 is CASSIGHSGTQYF. DNA for the CDR3: TGTGCCAGTAGTATAGGTCACTCCGGTACGCAGTATTTT.

This clone was observed a handful of times. This sequence joins TRBV5-6 and TRBJ2-5; D perhaps matches TRBD2 (5 bases). Trimming pared 4 bases from V and 1 base from J, leaving 23 bases between. CDR3 size: 18 residues. Germline values: CDR1 SGHDT, CDR2 YYEEEE. The CDR3 nucleotides are TGTGCCAGCAGCCCCCTGGGAGCTAGCCCCTTTAGCCAAGAGACCCAGTACTTC. This gives the protein CASSPLGASPFSQETQYF.

V usage is TRBV5-4 and J usage is TRBJ2-2; no definite D call. CDR1 SGHNT and CDR2 YYREEE come from the germline V gene (reference sequence). With 0 bases removed from V and 4 bases from J, the gap between germline ends came to 7 bases. CDR3 size: 14 residues. CDR3 region: CASSLETGTGELFF. The CDR3 coding sequence is TGTGCCAGCAGCTTGGAAACTGGCACCGGGGAGCTGTTTTTT.

The chain employs TRBV10-3 and TRBJ2-5; 12 nucleotides agree with TRBD1. The J call could be wrong; TRBJ2-7 is a better fit for the DNA end. Germline loops: CDR1 ENHRY, CDR2 SYGVKD. The CDR3 sequence is 14 residues long. CDR3 bases: TGTGCCATCAATATGGGACAGGGGGCCGGCGAGCAGTACTTC. Amino acid sequence: CAINMGQGAGEQYF.